This entry is about one T cell receptor (beta chain). Its antigen is undetermined. In the PCR, 60 Vbeta and 13 Jbeta primers were used. Assay used: immunoSEQ multiplex PCR; TCRdb lists only in-frame clones, some missing. This table holds under 200,000 clones, over 75% found once. This record comes from a study of cytomegalovirus exposure and HLA in healthy donors. The study's findings and limits: Likely technical artifact: a cluster of highly shared sequence variants. Of the V segments, some could not be distinguished, including TRBV6-2 and TRBV6-3, and were excluded. Reported performance of the classifier showed diagnosis of cytomegalovirus status with high specificity and sensitivity.

In germline, CDR1 is MNHNS, CDR2 SASEGT. V dropped 6 bases and J dropped 5 bases, with 18 bases sitting between them. CDR3 length: 15 amino acids. The chain couples TRBV6-1 to TRBJ2-3, with a weak D call TRBD2 (8 bases). The TCR originated in a woman aged 45-65 years in good health and CMV-seronegative. The sample comprised PBMCs. This CDR3 reads CASRGLGGSVDTQYF. In DNA form, the CDR3 reads TGTGCCAGCAGGGGACTAGGGGGCTCGGTAGATACGCAGTATTTT.